Presented here are 15 T cell receptor beta chains from one specimen sequenced in a study of T cells in Graves' hyperthyroidism and ophthalmopathy. It was RNA transcripts that yielded the amplified TCR beta CDR3 regions. The HTBI set primed first-round TCR CDR3 RT-PCR. TCRdb ran MiXCR on the multiplex PCR reads and lists one entry per CDR3 protein. The sample lists 600,000 to 700,000 distinct CDR3 sequences, approximately 15% seen once, with about 4.5% in the top ten. The material sequenced was blood. These receptors all stem from a woman between 35 and 50 years old with Graves' ophthalmopathy.

Written as DNA, the CDR3 is TGTGCCAGCAGCTTTATGGGGGCCTCAGGGTACGAGCAGTACTTC. It yields the protein CASSFMGASGYEQYF. The V gene is TRBV14, the J gene TRBJ2-7; D possibly corresponds to TRBD1 (6 bases). The CDR3 covers 15 residues. Trimming left V 5 bases short and J 4 bases short, with 18 bases between. Germline assignment: CDR1 SGHDN and CDR2 FVKESK.

Many counts were recorded for this clonotype. CDR3 residues: CAISEELAEFYEQYF. CDR3 nucleotides: TGTGCCATCAGTGAGGAACTAGCGGAATTTTACGAGCAGTACTTC. V usage is TRBV10-3 and J usage is TRBJ2-7; TRBD2 matches 8 bases. The CDR3 has 15 amino acids. V gave up 2 bases and J gave up 4 bases; unmatched junction bases: 7. Germline CDR1 ENHRY, CDR2 SYGVKD.

Of note for this clonotype: A much larger clone differs from this one at a single base, so this may be a read error. The chain couples TRBV6-1 to TRBJ1-1, with TRBD1 matching over 7 bases. CDR3 length: 15 amino acids. Germline CDR1 is MNHNS and CDR2 is SASEGT. J was trimmed by 4 bases and V by 6 bases; bases with no gene match: 11. CDR3 coding DNA: TGTGCCAGCAGGTCCAAAGACAGGGTAGGCACTGAAGCTTTCTTT. It specifies CASRSKDRVGTEAFF.

This clonotype has a single count. The rearrangement links TRBV28 to TRBJ1-1; tentatively, D is TRBD1 (5 bases). The CDR3 totals 13 residues. V shed 10 bases and J shed 5 bases, with 17 bases lying between them. Germline CDR1 reads MDHEN; CDR2 reads SYDVKM. The CDR3, as DNA: TGTGCCACCGGGGCAGGTTCAGGAACTGAAGCTTTCTTT. Its translation is CATGAGSGTEAFF.

The chain is built from TRBV5-1 and TRBJ2-7; TRBD2 matches 8 bases. J gave up 4 bases and V 0 bases, and 6 bases lay outside the gene matches. CDR1 is SGHRS, CDR2 YFSETQ, per germline. The CDR3 contains 15 residues. CDR3 region: CASSLGGGPPYEQYF. The CDR3 coding sequence is TGCGCCAGCAGCTTGGGCGGGGGGCCACCATACGAGCAGTACTTC.

This clonotype was seen many times. J is TRBJ1-2 and V is TRBV6-1, with 8 bases identical to TRBD1. Germline V gives CDR1 MNHNS, CDR2 SASEGT. The CDR3 loop spans 13 amino acids. Trimming removed 5 bases from V and 8 bases from J; junction bases left unmatched: 7. CDR3: CASSPQGALGYTF. CDR3 bases: TGTGCCAGCAGTCCCCAGGGGGCTCTAGGCTACACCTTC.

This clonotype was found many times. The chain joins TRBV5-1 to TRBJ1-2, with 7 nucleotides matching TRBD1. With 4 bases clipped from V and 6 bases from J, the junction kept 9 bases outside the gene matches. This CDR3 contains 14 residues. CDR1 is SGHRS and CDR2 is YFSETQ in the germline V gene. CDR3 region: CASSAGTVGNGYTF. As DNA, the CDR3 is TGCGCCAGCAGCGCCGGGACAGTGGGAAATGGCTACACCTTC. The variable domain in full, completed from reference TRBV5-1 and TRBJ1-2, reads KAGVTQTPRYLIKTRGQQVTLSCSPISGHRSVSWYQQTPGQGLQFLFEYFSETQRNKGNFPGRFSGRQFSNSRSEMNVSTLELGDSALYLCASSAGTVGNGYTFGSGTRLTVV.

On this clonotype: Possible read error: a much larger clone is one base away. The CDR3 sequence is CASSPTSGSSETQYF. DNA for the CDR3: TGTGCCAGCAGCCCGACTAGCGGGAGTTCGGAGACCCAGTACTTC. The chain has TRBV7-9 and TRBJ2-5; TRBD2 matches 12 bases. Per germline, CDR1 SEHNR and CDR2 FQNEAQ (reference sequence). Trimming removed 5 bases from V and 5 bases from J; junction bases left unmatched: 6. The CDR3 runs 15 residues.

At least ten counts were recorded for this clonotype. The rearrangement uses TRBV27 and TRBJ2-7, with 9 bases identical to TRBD2. Germline CDR1 and CDR2: MNHEY and SMNVEV (reference sequence). Trimming took 7 bases from V and 2 from J; bases not matched to a gene: 6. The CDR3 is 14 amino acids. CDR3 coding DNA: TGTGCCAGCAAGCGGGCGGGAGGGGCCTACGAGCAGTACTTC. It encodes CASKRAGGAYEQYF.

The chain carries TRBV30 and TRBJ2-7; the match to TRBD1 covers 9 bases. With 0 bases clipped from V and 6 bases from J, the junction kept 6 bases outside the gene matches. Germline lookup yields CDR1 GTSNPN and CDR2 SVGIG (reference sequence). The CDR3 is 14 amino acids. The CDR3 loop is CAWSVQGAGGEQYF. DNA for the CDR3: TGTGCCTGGAGTGTACAGGGGGCTGGCGGCGAGCAGTACTTC.

In this sample, this clonotype turned up many times. The chain carries TRBV20-1 and TRBJ2-5; D possibly corresponds to TRBD2 (7 bases). Germline assignment: CDR1 DFQATT and CDR2 SNEGSKA (reference sequence). V lost 3 bases and J 5 bases, leaving 19 bases between the germline ends. The CDR3 is made up of 15 amino acids. In nucleotides, the CDR3 is TGCAGTGCTAGTGCGCTGGGAGGGGGGTATGAGACCCAGTACTTC. This sequence encodes CSASALGGGYETQYF.

This clonotype was found many times. The V gene is TRBV11-2, the J gene TRBJ2-7, with TRBD1 matching 8 bases. The germline CDR1 and CDR2 sequences are SGHAT and FQNNGV. The CDR3 runs 15 residues. V trimming: 3 bases; J trimming: 0 bases; junction bases outside the gene matches: 4. CDR3 in amino acids: CASSFSGGFSYEQYF. CDR3 DNA: TGTGCCAGCAGCTTTTCAGGGGGCTTCTCCTACGAGCAGTACTTC.

This clonotype was counted ten times or more. The V call is TRBV6-5, the J call TRBJ2-2; weak D call: TRBD1 (6 bases). The CDR3 contains 13 residues. Trimming left V 10 bases short and J 0 bases short, with 9 bases between. Germline CDR1 MNHEY, CDR2 SVGAGI. The DNA for the CDR3 is TGTGCCACCCGGACAGCGAACACCGGGGAGCTGTTTTTT. Encoded protein: CATRTANTGELFF.

This clonotype was seen at least ten times. This chain links TRBV12-3 or TRBV12-4 with TRBJ2-5; D remains ambiguous. Trimming took 5 bases from V and 1 from J, leaving 8 bases between them. The CDR3 consists of 13 residues. In DNA, the CDR3 is TGTGCCAGCAGTCCTCTGGCCCAAGAGACCCAGTACTTC. It specifies CASSPLAQETQYF.

This clonotype occurred a few times. This chain links TRBV19 with TRBJ2-7; D is perhaps TRBD2 (6 bases). The germline V gene has CDR1 LNHDA and CDR2 SQIVND (reference sequence). The CDR3 has 14 amino acids. Trimming cost V 3 bases and J 3 bases, with 12 bases left between them. The CDR3 DNA sequence: TGTGCCAGTAGTATGGGGCGGGGAGTCTACGAGCAGTACTTC. Amino acids: CASSMGRGVYEQYF.